The clone carrying this TCR beta chain was detected ten times or more. Germline V gene lookup returns CDR1 WNHNN and CDR2 SYGVQD (reference sequence). Trimming took 0 bases from V and 2 from J; bases not matched to a gene: 8. This CDR3 is 18 amino acids long. It was through 5'RACE template switching that TCR cDNA was made, with a universal primer site and UMIs added. TCRdb used MiXCR to reprocess the 5' RACE reads, holding one entry per CDR3 protein. The profile covers nearly 45,000 distinct CDR3 sequences, with 6.8% appearing a single time and about 15% taken by the ten largest. The data stem from a study of T cells after yellow fever vaccination. General observations from the study: Clones from primary vaccination mostly reappeared after the booster (96% CD4, over 85% CD8).

The sequence was obtained from a man aged 30-40 years who received the YFV17D yellow fever vaccine. The chain links TRBV10-1 to TRBJ2-1; TRBD2 matches 9 bases. Sequenced here: CD8+ T cells not binding an NS4B(214-222) dextramer, sorted from PBMCs, sampled 45 days after the yellow fever booster vaccination. CDR3 in DNA: TGCGCCAGCAGTGAGTCCCGCTTTGGCGGGAGGGCCTACAATGAGCAGTTCTTC. Its protein is CASSESRFGGRAYNEQFF.